The sequence of this T cell receptor (beta chain) was determined in a study of regulatory T cells in long-lasting Graves disease. Both iRepertoire HTBI primers and Arm-PCR of CDR3 regions were used to build the TCR beta libraries. MiXCR was run by TCRdb on the multiplex PCR reads, yielding one entry per CDR3 protein. Counted here are 550,000 or so distinct CDR3 sequences, about 12% occurring once; the ten biggest clones make up almost 9%. Sample time point: newly diagnosed GD, antithyroid drugs for less than 3 months. The TCR library used RNA extracted from PBMCs. Losses at the gene ends were 4 bases for V and 5 bases for J; bases not matched to a gene: 9. This CDR3 spans 15 amino acids. The sample was also reused in another study, on T cells in Graves' hyperthyroidism and ophthalmopathy.

This clonotype originated in a woman in her 30s with Graves disease. The sample in question was peripheral blood mononuclear cells (PBMCs), obtained at new diagnosis, from a patient treated with antithyroid drugs. The chain employs TRBV12-3 or TRBV12-4 and TRBJ2-5, with 8 bases lining up with TRBD2. In nucleotides, the CDR3 is TGTGCCAGCAGTTGGTTCGGTCAGCGGGGGGAGACCCAGTACTTC. This codes for CASSWFGQRGETQYF.